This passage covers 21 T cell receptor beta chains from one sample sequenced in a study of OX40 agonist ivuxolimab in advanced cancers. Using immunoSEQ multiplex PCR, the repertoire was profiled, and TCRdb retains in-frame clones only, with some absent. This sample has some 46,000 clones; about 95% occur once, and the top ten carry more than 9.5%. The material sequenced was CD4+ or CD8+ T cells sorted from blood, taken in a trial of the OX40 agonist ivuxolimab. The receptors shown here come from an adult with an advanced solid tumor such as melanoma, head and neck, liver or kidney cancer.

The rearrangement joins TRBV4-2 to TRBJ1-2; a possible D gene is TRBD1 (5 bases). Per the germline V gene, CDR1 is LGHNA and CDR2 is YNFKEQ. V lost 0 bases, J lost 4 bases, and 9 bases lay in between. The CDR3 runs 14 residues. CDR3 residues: CASSQDRGSYGYTF. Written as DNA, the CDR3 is TGTGCCAGCAGCCAAGACCGGGGGAGCTATGGCTACACCTTC.

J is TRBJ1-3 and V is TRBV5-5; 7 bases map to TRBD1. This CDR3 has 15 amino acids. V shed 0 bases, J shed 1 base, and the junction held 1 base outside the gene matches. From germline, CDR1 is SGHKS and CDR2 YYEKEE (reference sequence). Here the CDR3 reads CASSLEGASGNTIYF. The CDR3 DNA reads TGTGCCAGCAGCTTGGAGGGGGCTTCTGGAAACACCATATATTTT.

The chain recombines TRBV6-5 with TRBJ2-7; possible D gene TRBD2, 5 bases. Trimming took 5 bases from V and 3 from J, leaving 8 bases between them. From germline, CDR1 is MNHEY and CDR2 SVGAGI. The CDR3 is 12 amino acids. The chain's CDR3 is CASSGLNYEQYF. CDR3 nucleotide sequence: TGTGCCAGCAGTGGACTTAACTACGAGCAGTACTTC.

As DNA, the CDR3 is TGTGCCAGCAGCGTAGCGGGACTAGCCACCTACGAGCAGTACTTC. Amino acids: CASSVAGLATYEQYF. The chain joins TRBV9 to TRBJ2-7; 9 bases are shared with TRBD2. The V segment lost 0 bases and the J segment 2 bases; nucleotides outside the gene matches: 3. Germline CDR1 SGDLS, CDR2 YYNGEE. This CDR3 is 15 amino acids long.

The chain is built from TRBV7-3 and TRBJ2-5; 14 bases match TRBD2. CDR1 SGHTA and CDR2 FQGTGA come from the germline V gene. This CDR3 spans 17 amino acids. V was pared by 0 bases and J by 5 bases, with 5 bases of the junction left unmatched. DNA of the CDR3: TGTGCCAGCAGCTTAACGGGACTAGCGGGAGCATTGGAGACCCAGTACTTC. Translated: CASSLTGLAGALETQYF.

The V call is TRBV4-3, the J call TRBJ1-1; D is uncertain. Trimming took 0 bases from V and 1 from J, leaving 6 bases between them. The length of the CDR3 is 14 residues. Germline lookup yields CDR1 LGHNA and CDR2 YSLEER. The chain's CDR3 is CASSQEESNTEAFF. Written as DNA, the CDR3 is TGCGCCAGCAGCCAAGAGGAATCGAACACTGAAGCTTTCTTT.

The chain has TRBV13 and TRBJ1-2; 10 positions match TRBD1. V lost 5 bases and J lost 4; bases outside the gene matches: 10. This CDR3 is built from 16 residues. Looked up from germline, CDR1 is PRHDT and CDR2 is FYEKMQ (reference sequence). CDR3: CASSTQGDRGSYGYTF. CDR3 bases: TGTGCCAGCAGCACCCAAGGGGACAGGGGTAGCTATGGCTACACCTTC.

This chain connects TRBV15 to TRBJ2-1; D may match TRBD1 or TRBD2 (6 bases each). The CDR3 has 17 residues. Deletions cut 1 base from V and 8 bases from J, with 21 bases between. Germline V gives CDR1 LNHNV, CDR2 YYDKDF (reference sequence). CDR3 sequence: CATSRGLQGETGDEQFF. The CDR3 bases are TGTGCCACCAGCAGAGGTTTACAGGGCGAGACGGGGGATGAGCAGTTCTTC.

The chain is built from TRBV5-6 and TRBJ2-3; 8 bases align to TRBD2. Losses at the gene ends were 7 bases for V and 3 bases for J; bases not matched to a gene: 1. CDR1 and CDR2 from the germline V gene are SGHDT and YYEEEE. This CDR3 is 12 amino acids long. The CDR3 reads CASSSGTDTQYF. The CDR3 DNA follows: TGTGCCAGCTCTAGCGGGACAGATACGCAGTATTTT. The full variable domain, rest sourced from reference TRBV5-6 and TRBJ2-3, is DAGVTQSPTHLIKTRGQQVTLRCSPKSGHDTVSWYQQALGQGPQFIFQYYEEEERQRGNFPDRFSGHQFPNYSSELNVNALLLGDSALYLCASSSGTDTQYFGPGTRLTVL.

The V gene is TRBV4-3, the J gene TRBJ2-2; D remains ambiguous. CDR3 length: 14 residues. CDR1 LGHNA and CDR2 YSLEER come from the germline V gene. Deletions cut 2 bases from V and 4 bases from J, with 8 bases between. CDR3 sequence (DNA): TGCGCCAGCAGCCAATTCAAGCTCACCGGGGAGCTGTTTTTT. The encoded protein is CASSQFKLTGELFF.

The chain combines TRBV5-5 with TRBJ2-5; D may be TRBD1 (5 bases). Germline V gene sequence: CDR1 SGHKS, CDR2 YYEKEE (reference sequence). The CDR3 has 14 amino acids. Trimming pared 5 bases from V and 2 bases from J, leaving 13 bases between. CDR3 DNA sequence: TGTGCCAGCAGATTAACAGGTTATCAAGAGACCCAGTACTTC. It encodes CASRLTGYQETQYF.

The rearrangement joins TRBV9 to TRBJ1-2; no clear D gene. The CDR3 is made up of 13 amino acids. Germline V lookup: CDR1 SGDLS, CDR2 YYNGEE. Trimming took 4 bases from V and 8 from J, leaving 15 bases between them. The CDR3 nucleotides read TGTGCCAGCAGCTCGCCCCAAAGGCCCGGCTACACCTTC. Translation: CASSSPQRPGYTF.

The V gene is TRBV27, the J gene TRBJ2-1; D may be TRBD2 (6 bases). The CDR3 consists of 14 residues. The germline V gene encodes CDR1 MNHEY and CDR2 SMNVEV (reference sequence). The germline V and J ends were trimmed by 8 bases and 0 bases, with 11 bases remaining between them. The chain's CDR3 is CASRPGVSYNEQFF. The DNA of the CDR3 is TGTGCCAGCCGGCCGGGGGTCTCCTACAATGAGCAGTTCTTC.

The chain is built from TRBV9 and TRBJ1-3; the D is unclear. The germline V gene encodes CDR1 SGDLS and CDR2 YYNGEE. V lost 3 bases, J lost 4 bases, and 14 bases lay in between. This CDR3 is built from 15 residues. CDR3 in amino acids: CASSGGQPRGNTIYF. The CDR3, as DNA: TGTGCCAGCAGCGGAGGGCAGCCAAGGGGAAACACCATATATTTT.

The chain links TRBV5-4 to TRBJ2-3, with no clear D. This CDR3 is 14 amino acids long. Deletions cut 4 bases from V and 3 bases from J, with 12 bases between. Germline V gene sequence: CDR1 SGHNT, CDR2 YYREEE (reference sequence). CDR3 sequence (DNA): TGTGCCAGCAGCCTACCGGACGGGACAGATACGCAGTATTTT. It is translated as CASSLPDGTDTQYF.

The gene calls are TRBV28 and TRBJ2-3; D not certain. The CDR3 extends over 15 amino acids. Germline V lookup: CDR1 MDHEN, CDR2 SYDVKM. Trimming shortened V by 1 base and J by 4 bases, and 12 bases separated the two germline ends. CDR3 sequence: CASSLFLEEADTQYF. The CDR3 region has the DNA TGTGCCAGCAGTTTATTCCTTGAAGAAGCAGATACGCAGTATTTT.

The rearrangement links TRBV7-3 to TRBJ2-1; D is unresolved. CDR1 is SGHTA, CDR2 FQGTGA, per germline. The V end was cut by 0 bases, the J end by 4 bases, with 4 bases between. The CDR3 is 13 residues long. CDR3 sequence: CASSLTVYNEQFF. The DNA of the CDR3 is TGTGCCAGCAGCTTAACGGTGTACAATGAGCAGTTCTTC.

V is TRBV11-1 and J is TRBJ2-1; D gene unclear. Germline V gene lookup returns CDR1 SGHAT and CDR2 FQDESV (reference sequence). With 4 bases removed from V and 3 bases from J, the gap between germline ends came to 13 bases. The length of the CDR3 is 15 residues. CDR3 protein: CASSYSREFYNEQFF. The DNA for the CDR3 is TGTGCCAGCAGCTACTCTAGGGAATTCTACAATGAGCAGTTCTTC.

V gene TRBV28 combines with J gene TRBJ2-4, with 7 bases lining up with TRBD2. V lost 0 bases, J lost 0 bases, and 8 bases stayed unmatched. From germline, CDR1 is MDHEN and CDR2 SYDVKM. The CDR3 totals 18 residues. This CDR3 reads CASSLWASGKLAKNIQYF. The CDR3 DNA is TGTGCCAGCAGTTTATGGGCTAGCGGAAAGCTAGCCAAAAACATTCAGTACTTC.

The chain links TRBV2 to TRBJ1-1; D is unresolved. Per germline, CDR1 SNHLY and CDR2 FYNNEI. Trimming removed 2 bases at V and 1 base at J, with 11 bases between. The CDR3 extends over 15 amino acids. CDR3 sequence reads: CASSEWQVRNTEAFF. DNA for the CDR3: TGTGCCAGCAGTGAATGGCAGGTCCGGAACACTGAAGCTTTCTTT.

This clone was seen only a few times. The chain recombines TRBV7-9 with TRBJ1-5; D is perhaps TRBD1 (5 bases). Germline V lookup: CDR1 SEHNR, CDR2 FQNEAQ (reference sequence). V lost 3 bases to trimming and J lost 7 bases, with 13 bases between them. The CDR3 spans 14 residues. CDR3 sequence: CASSLGHLEQPQHF. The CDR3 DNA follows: TGTGCCAGCAGCTTGGGGCATCTGGAACAGCCCCAGCATTTT.